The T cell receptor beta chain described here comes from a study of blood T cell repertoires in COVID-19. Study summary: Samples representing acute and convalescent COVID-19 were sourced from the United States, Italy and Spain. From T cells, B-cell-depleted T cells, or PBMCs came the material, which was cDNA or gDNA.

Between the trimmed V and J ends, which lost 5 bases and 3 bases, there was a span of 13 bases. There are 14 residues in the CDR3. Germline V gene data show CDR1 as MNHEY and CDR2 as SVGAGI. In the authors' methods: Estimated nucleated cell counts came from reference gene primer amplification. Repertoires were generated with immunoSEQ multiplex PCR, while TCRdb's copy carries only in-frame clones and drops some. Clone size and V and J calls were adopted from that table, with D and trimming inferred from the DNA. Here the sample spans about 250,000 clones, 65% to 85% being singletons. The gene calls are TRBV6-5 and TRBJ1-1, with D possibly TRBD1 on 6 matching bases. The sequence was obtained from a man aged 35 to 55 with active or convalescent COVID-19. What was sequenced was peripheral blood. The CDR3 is CASSRTEGDTEAFF. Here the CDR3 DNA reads TGTGCCAGCAGTCGGACCGAGGGGGACACTGAAGCTTTCTTT.